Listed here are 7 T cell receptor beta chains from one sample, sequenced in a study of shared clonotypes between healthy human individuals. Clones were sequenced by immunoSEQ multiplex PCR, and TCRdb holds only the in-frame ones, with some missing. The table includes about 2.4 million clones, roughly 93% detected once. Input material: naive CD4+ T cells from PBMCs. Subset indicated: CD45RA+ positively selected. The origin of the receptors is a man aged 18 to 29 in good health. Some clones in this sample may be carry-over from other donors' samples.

The CDR3 loop is CASSSTGIRTDTQYF. The CDR3 DNA reads as TGTGCCAGCAGCTCCACAGGGATTCGCACAGATACGCAGTATTTT. The chain couples TRBV7-9 to TRBJ2-3; weak D call: TRBD1 (6 bases). The length of the CDR3 is 15 residues. The V gene lost 4 bases and the J gene lost 1 base, with 12 bases spanning the gap. Looked up from germline, CDR1 is SEHNR and CDR2 is FQNEAQ (reference sequence).

The CDR3 protein is CASSLYGGSGNTIYF. The CDR3, as DNA: TGTGCCAGCAGCTTGTATGGGGGCTCTGGAAACACCATATATTTT. This sequence joins TRBV5-6 and TRBJ1-3, with a weak D call TRBD1 (5 bases). CDR3 length: 15 amino acids. Germline CDR1 reads SGHDT; CDR2 reads YYEEEE. Trimming took 1 base from V and 0 from J, leaving 8 bases between them.

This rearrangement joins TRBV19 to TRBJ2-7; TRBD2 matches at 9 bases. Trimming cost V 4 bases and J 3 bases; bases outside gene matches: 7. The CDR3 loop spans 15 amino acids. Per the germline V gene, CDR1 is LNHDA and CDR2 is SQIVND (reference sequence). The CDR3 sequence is CASSTLGTSLYEQYF. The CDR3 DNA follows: TGTGCCAGTAGTACCTTAGGGACTAGCCTCTACGAGCAGTACTTC.

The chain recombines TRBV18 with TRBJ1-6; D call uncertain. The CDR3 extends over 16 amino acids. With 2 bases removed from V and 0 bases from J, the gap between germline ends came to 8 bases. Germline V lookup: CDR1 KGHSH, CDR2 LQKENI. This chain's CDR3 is CASSPYPSSYNSPLHF. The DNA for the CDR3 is TGTGCCAGCTCACCATATCCGAGCTCCTATAATTCACCCCTCCACTTT.

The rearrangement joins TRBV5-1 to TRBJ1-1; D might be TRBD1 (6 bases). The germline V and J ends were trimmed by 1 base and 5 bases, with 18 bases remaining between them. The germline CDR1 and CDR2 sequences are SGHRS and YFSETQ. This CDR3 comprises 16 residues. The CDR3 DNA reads TGCGCCAGCAGCTTGAAATGGGGGCGGAGGGGTACTGAAGCTTTCTTT. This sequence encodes CASSLKWGRRGTEAFF.

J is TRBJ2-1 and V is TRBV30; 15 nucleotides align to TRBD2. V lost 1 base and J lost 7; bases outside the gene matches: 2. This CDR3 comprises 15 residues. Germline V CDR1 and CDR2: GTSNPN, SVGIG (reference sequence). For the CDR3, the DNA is TGTGCCTGGAGTGAGGGGACTAGCGGGAGGAATGAGCAGTTCTTC. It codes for CAWSEGTSGRNEQFF.

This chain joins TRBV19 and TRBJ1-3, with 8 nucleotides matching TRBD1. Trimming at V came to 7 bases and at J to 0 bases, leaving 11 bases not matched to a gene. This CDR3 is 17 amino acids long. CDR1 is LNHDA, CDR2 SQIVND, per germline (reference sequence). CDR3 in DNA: TGTGCCAGTACCCTAGGACAGGGCGACCGCTCTGGAAACACCATATATTTT. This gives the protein CASTLGQGDRSGNTIYF.